This TCR beta chain was sequenced during a study of PD-1 blockade in classical Hodgkin lymphoma. This clone was detected a few times. Its target is not known. Following autologous stem cell transplantation, relapse occurred in every patient, and exposure to brentuximab vedotin varied. V was cut by 2 bases and J by 7 bases, with 5 bases left in between. Germline V gene sequence: CDR1 KGHSH, CDR2 LQKENI. This CDR3 has 11 residues. Findings and limits, study-wide: Sources of repertoire differences remain undefined, possibly disease activity or prior therapy. Baseline diversity was lower in partial responders and progressors than complete responders. In newly diagnosed patients, baseline TCR diversity was reportedly below that of healthy donors. At C4D1, TCR diversity had climbed significantly for CD4+ cells, though not for CD8+ cells.

Only in-frame clones appear in the TCRdb table, and some are missing; sequencing was by immunoSEQ multiplex PCR. The sample records approximately 14,000 clones, 70% to 90% being singletons. The V gene is TRBV18, the J gene TRBJ1-1; D remains ambiguous. This receptor was obtained from a human donor with classical Hodgkin lymphoma. Material: peripheral blood mononuclear cells (PBMCs), obtained at baseline. CDR3 region: CASSPGSEAFF. The DNA for the CDR3 is TGTGCCAGCTCACCAGGGAGTGAAGCTTTCTTT. The whole variable domain, remainder taken from reference TRBV18 and TRBJ1-1, is NAGVMQNPRHLVRRRGQEARLRCSPMKGHSHVYWYRQLPEEGLKFMVYLQKENIIDESGMPKERFSAEFPKEGPSILRIQQVVRGDSAAYFCASSPGSEAFFGQGTRLTVV.